The sequence of this T cell receptor beta chain was determined in a study of identical twins. The CDR3 is 14 residues long. V lost 3 bases and J lost 10; bases outside the gene matches: 9. TCRdb reprocessed the 5' RACE reads via MiXCR and lists one record per CDR3 protein. Seen here are 260,000 or so distinct CDR3 sequences, 6% to 8.5% observed once, and the top ten hold roughly 5%. These records were also assigned to another study, of yellow fever vaccine responses in identical twins.

Sequencing input: CD8+ T cells sorted from blood. The chain joins TRBV12-3 or TRBV12-4 to TRBJ2-1, with 7 bases aligning to TRBD1. The TCR was taken from a woman younger than 35 in good health. CDR3 bases: TGTGCCAGCAGTTTTGGGGGACAGATAAAAGAGCAGTTCTTC. It encodes CASSFGGQIKEQFF.